These T cell receptor beta chains were read from a single sample in a study of T cells in localized non-small cell lung cancer. Sequencing was performed with immunoSEQ multiplex PCR; in TCRdb, only in-frame clones are kept and a portion is missing. Here the sample spans under 2,000 clones, around 20% being singletons. This specimen consisted of normal lung tissue next to the tumor, obtained before any cancer treatment. Receptor source: a man between 40 and 69 years old with stage III lung adenocarcinoma. CDR3s include the opening cysteine and the closing phenylalanine or tryptophan. The D gene is left open where the match is weak. Size tells how often a clone was seen (once, few, many) or the class of an expanded clone, and some rows leave it out.

d_gene	abundance	v_gene	j_gene	CDR3nt	CDR3aa
TRBD2	-	TRBV5-1	TRBJ2-1	TGCGCCAGCAGCAGCGGGACTAACGGGATCAATGAGCAGTTCTTC	CASSSGTNGINEQFF
-	large	TRBV28	TRBJ2-4	TGTGCCAGCAGTGGGCGGGACCTCCCAGTGAACATTCAGTACTTC	CASSGRDLPVNIQYF
TRBD1	few	TRBV11-3	TRBJ1-5	TGTGCCAGCAGCAGAGGGACAGGACGCGATCAGCCCCAGCATTTT	CASSRGTGRDQPQHF
-	-	TRBV19	TRBJ2-5	TGTGCCAGTAGTATAGTGAGTGGCGAGACCCAGTACTTC	CASSIVSGETQYF
-	-	TRBV9	TRBJ2-5	TGTGCCAGCAGCGTAGGGGGGCAAGAGACCCAGTACTTC	CASSVGGQETQYF
TRBD2	medium-sized	TRBV11-3	TRBJ2-7	TGTGCCAGCAGCTCCCTAGCGGGGCTCTACGAGCAGTACTTC	CASSSLAGLYEQYF
-	once	TRBV29-1	TRBJ1-5	TGCAGCGTTGAAGATATCCAACAGCCCCAGCATTTT	CSVEDIQQPQHF
-	few	TRBV10-3	TRBJ2-7	TGTGCCATCAGTGAGTCTCTGAACGAGCAGTACTTC	CAISESLNEQYF
-	-	TRBV6-8	TRBJ2-7	TGTGCCAGCAGGGACAAGGGCTACGAGCAGTACTTC	CASRDKGYEQYF
-	-	TRBV11-3	TRBJ1-2	TGTGCCAGCAGCCCTGGCGGTGGGGCGAGCTATGGCTACACCTTC	CASSPGGGASYGYTF
-	-	TRBV5-1	TRBJ2-5	TGCGCCAGCAGCTTGAACAACGGAGGCGAGACCCAGTACTTC	CASSLNNGGETQYF
-	few	TRBV9	TRBJ2-2	TGTGCCAGCAGCGCCCAGGGGACATCCGGGGAGCTGTTTTTT	CASSAQGTSGELFF
TRBD1	-	TRBV7-2	TRBJ2-5	TGTGCCAGCAGCTTACAGGGGGTAGAGACCCAGTACTTC	CASSLQGVETQYF
-	-	TRBV29-1	TRBJ1-1	TGCAGCGTTGAAGACCCGTACAGACTCCAAGCTTTCTTT	CSVEDPYRLQAFF
-	medium-sized	TRBV13	TRBJ1-2	TGTGCCAGCAGCTTAGGAGCAGACTATGGCTACACCTTC	CASSLGADYGYTF
-	-	TRBV12-5	TRBJ2-3	TGTGCTAGTGGTCCAAGCCCGGCTACTTATGCGCAGTATTTT	CASGPSPATYAQYF